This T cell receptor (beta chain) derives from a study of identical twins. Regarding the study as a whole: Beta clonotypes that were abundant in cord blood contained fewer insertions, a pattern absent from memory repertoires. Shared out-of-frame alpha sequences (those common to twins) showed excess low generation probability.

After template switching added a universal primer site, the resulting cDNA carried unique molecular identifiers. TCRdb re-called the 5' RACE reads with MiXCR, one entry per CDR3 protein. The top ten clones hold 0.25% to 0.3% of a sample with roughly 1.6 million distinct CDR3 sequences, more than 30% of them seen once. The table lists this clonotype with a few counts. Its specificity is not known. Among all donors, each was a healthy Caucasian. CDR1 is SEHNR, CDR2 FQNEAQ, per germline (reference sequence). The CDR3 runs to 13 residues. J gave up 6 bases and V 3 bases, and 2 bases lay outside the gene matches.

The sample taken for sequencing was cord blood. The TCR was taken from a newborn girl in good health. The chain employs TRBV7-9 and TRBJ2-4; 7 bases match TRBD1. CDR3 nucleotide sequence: TGTGCCAGCAGCTTTTGGGACAGAAACATTCAGTACTTC. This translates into CASSFWDRNIQYF.